This entry lists 11 T cell receptor beta chains sequenced from one sample in a study of T cells in Graves' hyperthyroidism and ophthalmopathy. The TCR beta CDR3 regions underwent amplification using RNA transcripts as the source. Researchers ran a first-round RT-PCR on the TCR CDR3 using the HTBI primer set. TCRdb re-called the multiplex PCR reads with MiXCR, one entry per CDR3 protein. This sample yields 400,000 to 500,000 distinct CDR3 sequences, of which approximately 15% are seen a single time; less than 20% belongs to the top ten. The sequencing input was blood. The receptors were sampled from a woman between 18 and 29 years old with Graves' hyperthyroidism.

This clonotype has a single count. V gene TRBV4-1 combines with J gene TRBJ2-7, with TRBD2 matching 7 bases. Germline V gene data show CDR1 as MGHRA and CDR2 as YSYEKL. CDR3 length equals 16 residues. Losses at the gene ends were 0 bases for V and 0 bases for J; bases not matched to a gene: 5. The CDR3 loop reads CASSQDRGVSSYEQYF. The DNA for the CDR3 is TGCGCCAGCAGCCAAGATCGGGGGGTAAGCTCCTACGAGCAGTACTTC.

This clonotype has more than one count but fewer than ten. CDR3 sequence (DNA): TGTGCCAGTACCACCATACAGGGAGGCACTGAAGCTTTCTTT. It encodes CASTTIQGGTEAFF. V gene TRBV19 combines with J gene TRBJ1-1; a possible D gene is TRBD1 (6 bases). Germline V CDR1 and CDR2: LNHDA, SQIVND (reference sequence). This CDR3 is 14 amino acids long. V dropped 7 bases and J dropped 4 bases, with 16 bases sitting between them.

This clonotype was seen a few times. CDR3 nucleotide sequence: TGTGCCAGCAGTTACGGGAGCCCCCAGTACTTC. This translates into CASSYGSPQYF. The genes are TRBV6-2 or TRBV6-3 and TRBJ2-5; D might be TRBD2 (5 bases). V lost 2 bases and J 9 bases, leaving 7 bases between the germline ends. CDR1 and CDR2 from the germline V gene are MNHEY and SVGEGT. The CDR3 is 11 amino acids.

This clonotype was seen many times. The chain is built from TRBV2 and TRBJ2-3, with D maybe TRBD2 (9 bases). V was trimmed by 4 bases and J by 3 bases, leaving 26 bases between them. Germline V gene sequence: CDR1 SNHLY, CDR2 FYNNEI. The CDR3 loop spans 19 amino acids. Here the CDR3 reads CASSATGAISGSGTDTQYF. In DNA, the CDR3 is TGTGCCAGCAGTGCGACAGGGGCGATTAGCGGGAGTGGGACAGATACGCAGTATTTT. Variable domain in full (rest from reference TRBV2 and TRBJ2-3): EPEVTQTPSHQVTQMGQEVILRCVPISNHLYFYWYRQILGQKVEFLVSFYNNEISEKSEIFDDQFSVERPDGSNFTLKIRSTKLEDSAMYFCASSATGAISGSGTDTQYFGPGTRLTVL.

This clonotype showed up many times. The genes are TRBV2 and TRBJ1-2, with 9 bases lining up with TRBD1. The trim removed 5 bases at V and 5 bases at J, leaving 3 bases unmatched. Germline V gene sequence: CDR1 SNHLY, CDR2 FYNNEI. The CDR3 contains 13 residues. The CDR3 sequence: CASSMTGGYGYTF. The CDR3 DNA reads as TGTGCCAGCAGTATGACAGGGGGATATGGCTACACCTTC. Based on the CDR3 plus reference TRBV2 and TRBJ1-2, the full variable domain is EPEVTQTPSHQVTQMGQEVILRCVPISNHLYFYWYRQILGQKVEFLVSFYNNEISEKSEIFDDQFSVERPDGSNFTLKIRSTKLEDSAMYFCASSMTGGYGYTFGSGTRLTVV.

This clonotype was observed at least ten times. The chain uses TRBV30 and TRBJ1-1, with 7 bases lining up with TRBD1. This CDR3 has 12 residues. V trimming: 8 bases; J trimming: 1 base; junction bases outside the gene matches: 4. The V gene's germline CDR1 is GTSNPN and CDR2 SVGIG (reference sequence). Here the CDR3 DNA reads TGTGCCCGACGACAGGGGAACACTGAAGCTTTCTTT. This codes for CARRQGNTEAFF.

This clonotype was detected many times. The genes are TRBV6-1 and TRBJ2-7; D ambiguous. This CDR3 is 14 amino acids long. CDR1 is MNHNS and CDR2 is SASEGT in the germline V gene. Trimming shortened V by 6 bases and J by 4 bases, and 16 bases separated the two germline ends. This CDR3 is CASRVRAYSYEQYF. The CDR3 DNA follows: TGTGCCAGCAGAGTAAGAGCCTACTCTTACGAGCAGTACTTC.

This clonotype was picked up a small number of times. CDR3 nucleotides: TGTGCCAGCACAGACAGGTTGAACTATGGCTACACCTTC. Its protein product is CASTDRLNYGYTF. The chain employs TRBV5-4 and TRBJ1-2, with D possibly matching TRBD1 (6 bases). Germline V lookup: CDR1 SGHNT, CDR2 YYREEE (reference sequence). CDR3 length: 13 residues. The ends were cut back, 6 bases at V and 2 bases at J, with 11 bases in the middle.

The CDR3 here is CATATGYTSTDTQYF. CDR3 in DNA: TGTGCCACCGCGACAGGGTATACTAGCACAGATACGCAGTATTTT. The V and J genes are TRBV2 and TRBJ2-3; 7 bases fit TRBD1. Trimming removed 10 bases from V and 0 bases from J; junction bases left unmatched: 10. This CDR3 has 15 amino acids. Germline loops: CDR1 SNHLY, CDR2 FYNNEI.

The chain couples TRBV27 to TRBJ2-1; 10 nucleotides agree with TRBD2. With V trimmed by 4 bases and J by 10 bases, 16 bases remained unmatched. Germline CDR1 MNHEY, CDR2 SMNVEV (reference sequence). This CDR3 has 17 amino acids. CDR3 DNA sequence: TGTGCCAGCAGTTCCGAAGGGGGGGCTAGCGGGAGCTACGAGCAGTTCTTC. Protein product: CASSSEGGASGSYEQFF.

This clonotype occurred many times. The chain couples TRBV12-3 or TRBV12-4 to TRBJ2-5; TRBD2 aligns across 7 bases. V dropped 5 bases and J dropped 2; count of bases not matched to a gene: 2. CDR3 size: 13 residues. The CDR3 DNA sequence: TGTGCCAGCAGTCAGCGGGAACAAGAGACCCAGTACTTC. This sequence encodes CASSQREQETQYF.